One and the same sample provided the 10 T cell receptor beta chains below, sequenced in a study of CD8 T cells in Susac syndrome. The RNA, about 0.45 to 1 ug, was put through reverse transcription using random hexamers. TCRdb itself ran the immunoSEQ multiplex PCR reads through MiXCR, one entry per CDR3 protein. The sample shows 240,000 or so distinct CDR3 sequences, 90% to 96% of them seen only once. Sequencing input: CD4+ T cells from PBMCs. These receptor sequences come from a human donor with Susac syndrome.

The rearrangement joins TRBV3-1 to TRBJ2-1, with 9 nucleotides matching TRBD1. Germline CDR1 is LGHDT and CDR2 is YNNKEL (reference sequence). V was pared by 4 bases and J by 4 bases, with 5 bases of the junction left unmatched. CDR3 size: 15 residues. In DNA form, the CDR3 reads TGTGCCAGCAGCCCCCGAGGGACAGGGTACAATGAGCAGTTCTTC. It encodes CASSPRGTGYNEQFF.

V is TRBV11-2 and J is TRBJ2-5; D perhaps matches TRBD1 (9 bases). Looked up from germline, CDR1 is SGHAT and CDR2 is FQNNGV. There are 16 residues in the CDR3. The ends were cut back, 0 bases at V and 6 bases at J, with 17 bases in the middle. CDR3 sequence reads: CASSLDRGGQGKTQYF. The CDR3 DNA reads as TGTGCCAGCAGCTTAGATCGGGGGGGACAGGGAAAGACCCAGTACTTC.

V usage is TRBV5-1 and J usage is TRBJ2-2; no clear D gene. The CDR3 is 14 residues long. Germline V gene data show CDR1 as SGHRS and CDR2 as YFSETQ. Trimming pared 4 bases from V and 3 bases from J, leaving 10 bases between. This chain's CDR3 is CASSLRGHTGELFF. The CDR3 region has the DNA TGCGCCAGCAGCCTTCGTGGCCACACCGGGGAGCTGTTTTTT. The complete variable domain, with remaining parts taken from reference TRBV5-1 and TRBJ2-2, reads KAGVTQTPRYLIKTRGQQVTLSCSPISGHRSVSWYQQTPGQGLQFLFEYFSETQRNKGNFPGRFSGRQFSNSRSEMNVSTLELGDSALYLCASSLRGHTGELFFGEGSRLTVL.

The chain is built from TRBV7-2 and TRBJ1-4, with 7 bases fitting TRBD1. V shed 4 bases, J shed 1 base, and the junction held 0 bases outside the gene matches. The CDR3 has 14 amino acids. The germline CDR1 and CDR2 sequences are SGHTA and FQGNSA. The CDR3 DNA reads TGTGCCAGCAGCTCAGGGGGAACTAATGAAAAACTGTTTTTT. Encoded protein: CASSSGGTNEKLFF.

The chain carries TRBV29-1 and TRBJ2-7; 9 bases map to TRBD1. V gave up 4 bases and J gave up 2 bases; unmatched junction bases: 3. Germline V CDR1 and CDR2: SQVTM, ANQGSEA. This CDR3 is 13 amino acids long. This CDR3 is CSVGDRVAYEQYF. In DNA form, the CDR3 reads TGCAGCGTTGGGGACAGGGTGGCCTACGAGCAGTACTTC.

This clonotype occurred a few times. This sequence joins TRBV3-1 and TRBJ1-1; TRBD1 agrees at 7 bases. The CDR3 is 15 amino acids. CDR1 LGHDT and CDR2 YNNKEL come from the germline V gene (reference sequence). V lost 4 bases to trimming and J lost 1 base; unmatched junction nucleotides: 6. CDR3 protein: CASSLRDRANTEAFF. CDR3 nucleotide sequence: TGTGCCAGCAGCCTCCGCGACAGGGCGAACACTGAAGCTTTCTTT.

The CDR3 region has the DNA TGTGCCAGCAGCCAAGATATAGGACTAGCGCCATTCACCGGGGAGCTGTTTTTT. It yields the protein CASSQDIGLAPFTGELFF. The chain couples TRBV3-1 to TRBJ2-2, with 9 positions matching TRBD2. Germline values: CDR1 LGHDT, CDR2 YNNKEL (reference sequence). This CDR3 comprises 18 residues. V lost 0 bases, J lost 4 bases, and 9 bases stayed unmatched. Looking up the rest from reference TRBV3-1 and TRBJ2-2 gives the full variable domain: DTAVSQTPKYLVTQMGNDKSIKCEQNLGHDTMYWYKQDSKKFLKIMFSYNNKELIINETVPNRFSPKSPDKAHLNLHINSLELGDSAVYFCASSQDIGLAPFTGELFFGEGSRLTVL.

J is TRBJ2-5 and V is TRBV20-1; D gene uncertain. The CDR3 sequence is 12 residues long. V lost 4 bases and J lost 5, with 11 bases in between. Germline assignment: CDR1 DFQATT and CDR2 SNEGSKA (reference sequence). For the CDR3, the DNA is TGCAGTGCTAAGGTCGCGACGGAGACCCAGTACTTC. It yields the protein CSAKVATETQYF.

The V gene is TRBV5-1, the J gene TRBJ2-5; 12 bases align to TRBD2. This CDR3 region has 18 residues. Trimming cost V 4 bases and J 4 bases; bases outside gene matches: 14. The germline V gene has CDR1 SGHRS and CDR2 YFSETQ. The CDR3 here is CASSPGLAGSGLAETQYF. CDR3 nucleotide sequence: TGCGCCAGCAGCCCAGGACTAGCGGGAAGCGGATTGGCAGAGACCCAGTACTTC.

V and J are TRBV7-2 and TRBJ1-2; the D is unclear. Germline V CDR1 and CDR2: SGHTA, FQGNSA. The CDR3 extends over 16 amino acids. V was trimmed by 6 bases and J by 2 bases, leaving 19 bases between them. The CDR3 sequence is CASSPITASTNYGYTF. DNA for the CDR3: TGTGCCAGCAGTCCCATTACGGCATCGACCAACTATGGCTACACCTTC.